Shown below are 9 T cell receptor beta chains from a single sample sequenced in a study of shared clonotypes between healthy human individuals. Using immunoSEQ multiplex PCR, the repertoire was profiled, and TCRdb retains in-frame clones only, with some absent. The top ten hold roughly 36% of the sample, which has fewer than 850,000 clones, 90% seen once. Sequenced: memory CD8+ T cells from PBMCs. The subset is: CD45RO+ cells pooled with CCR7-negative TemRA cells. These receptors were taken from a man aged 18 to 35 in good health. Some clones in this sample may be carry-over from other donors' samples.

J is TRBJ2-1 and V is TRBV19, with a tentative D call TRBD1 (5 bases). Germline V CDR1 and CDR2: LNHDA, SQIVND (reference sequence). The V and J ends lost 6 bases and 4 bases respectively, with 10 bases between them. This CDR3 region has 13 residues. CDR3 nucleotide sequence: TGTGCCAGTAGCATGACAGATTACAATGAGCAGTTCTTC. This codes for CASSMTDYNEQFF.

The table lists this clone with many counts. At the DNA level, this CDR3 is encoded by other sequences in the same sample as well. CDR3 loop: CASSLTSYEQYF. The DNA of the CDR3 is TGTGCCAGCAGCCTGACTAGTTACGAGCAGTACTTC. This chain uses TRBV7-9 with TRBJ2-7; perhaps TRBD2 as D (6 bases). Germline assignment: CDR1 SEHNR and CDR2 FQNEAQ (reference sequence). Trimming shortened V by 5 bases and J by 4 bases, and 9 bases separated the two germline ends. The CDR3 length is 12 residues.

The genes are TRBV6-1 and TRBJ2-5; 7 nucleotides agree with TRBD1. This CDR3 is 14 amino acids long. V gave up 2 bases and J gave up 1 base; unmatched junction bases: 1. Germline V lookup: CDR1 MNHNS, CDR2 SASEGT. The CDR3 region has the DNA TGTGCCAGCAGTGAACCAGGGGGCCAAGAGACCCAGTACTTC. Its translation is CASSEPGGQETQYF.

This clone turned up a few times. This chain uses TRBV7-3 with TRBJ1-1, with a weak D call TRBD1 (5 bases). The CDR3 sequence is 13 residues long. The V gene's germline CDR1 is SGHTA and CDR2 FQGTGA. Trimming left V 2 bases short and J 4 bases short, with 8 bases between. The CDR3 DNA sequence: TGTGCCAGCAGCTTATGGGGCGGCACTGAAGCTTTCTTT. It codes for CASSLWGGTEAFF. The full variable domain, completed using reference TRBV7-3 and TRBJ1-1, is GAGVSQTPSNKVTEKGKYVELRCDPISGHTALYWYRQSLGQGPEFLIYFQGTGAADDSGLPNDRFFAVRPEGSVSTLKIQRTERGDSAVYLCASSLWGGTEAFFGQGTRLTVV.

The CDR3: CASSLAGSGTEAFF. Here the CDR3 DNA reads TGTGCCAGCAGCTTAGCCGGTTCGGGCACTGAAGCTTTCTTT. The chain uses TRBV13 and TRBJ1-1; D unresolved. This CDR3 has 14 amino acids. The germline V and J ends were trimmed by 1 base and 4 bases, with 10 bases remaining between them. Looked up from germline, CDR1 is PRHDT and CDR2 is FYEKMQ (reference sequence).

The chain recombines TRBV13 with TRBJ2-7; D might be TRBD1 or TRBD2, each matching 5 bases. V was shortened by 10 bases and J by 0 bases, with 13 bases between the two germline ends. The CDR3 loop spans 13 amino acids. Germline V CDR1 and CDR2: PRHDT, FYEKMQ (reference sequence). As DNA, the CDR3 is TGTGCCACCAACTCGGGGCCCTCCTACGAGCAGTACTTC. It encodes CATNSGPSYEQYF. Full variable domain (outside the CDR3, taken from reference TRBV13 and TRBJ2-7): AAGVIQSPRHLIKEKRETATLKCYPIPRHDTVYWYQQGPGQDPQFLISFYEKMQSDKGSIPDRFSAQQFSDYHSELNMSSLELGDSALYFCATNSGPSYEQYFGPGTRLTVT.

The chain uses TRBV25-1 and TRBJ1-4, with 7 bases lining up with TRBD1. CDR3 length: 14 amino acids. Germline V gives CDR1 MGHDK, CDR2 SYGVNS. The V segment lost 6 bases and the J segment 2 bases; nucleotides outside the gene matches: 3. The CDR3 spells CASRETGTNEKLFF. CDR3 DNA sequence: TGTGCCAGCAGGGAGACAGGGACTAATGAAAAACTGTTTTTT.

This clone was seen more than once but under ten times. The V and J genes are TRBV11-2 and TRBJ1-1; no reliable D call. The germline V gene has CDR1 SGHAT and CDR2 FQNNGV. The CDR3 length is 14 residues. Trimming stripped 6 bases from V and 4 bases from J, with 15 bases between. CDR3 protein: CASRLGPRITEAFF. CDR3 DNA: TGTGCCAGCAGACTTGGGCCCCGAATCACTGAAGCTTTCTTT.

The chain recombines TRBV9 with TRBJ2-1, with 7 bases fitting TRBD2. Trimming removed 3 bases from V and 1 base from J; junction bases left unmatched: 19. Germline assignment: CDR1 SGDLS and CDR2 YYNGEE. The CDR3 consists of 20 residues. The CDR3 DNA is TGTGCCAGCAGCGCCAGACTGACTAGCCTGTCCGCCCGGTCCTACAATGAGCAGTTCTTC. Protein product: CASSARLTSLSARSYNEQFF.